This is a list of T cell receptor beta chains from one sample in a study of cytomegalovirus exposure and HLA in healthy donors. TCRdb's copy holds only in-frame clones and misses some; the assay was immunoSEQ multiplex PCR. The sample has roughly 95,000 clones, over 60% seen once. The specimen sequenced was PBMCs. Every receptor here comes from a man younger than 45 in good health and CMV-seropositive. CDR3s include the opening cysteine and the closing phenylalanine or tryptophan. The D gene is left open where the match is weak. Size is stated for part of the rows, as once, few or many counts, or as a class when the clone is expanded.

>-|-|TRBJ1-5|TRBV28
CASQGSNQPQHF
TGTGCCAGTCAGGGGAGCAATCAGCCCCAGCATTTT
>-|TRBD1|TRBJ2-7|TRBV27
CASRMGQDIFYEQYF
TGTGCCAGCAGGATGGGACAGGATATTTTTTACGAGCAGTACTTC
>-|-|TRBJ1-5|TRBV6-5
CASSGGGGRNQPQHF
TGTGCCAGCAGTGGGGGCGGGGGACGAAATCAGCCCCAGCATTTT
>-|-|TRBJ1-1|TRBV5-6
CASSWGTEGTEAFF
TGTGCCAGCAGCTGGGGGACGGAGGGGACTGAAGCTTTCTTT
>-|-|TRBJ1-1|TRBV7-2
CASSLDGFRTEAFF
TGTGCCAGCAGCTTAGACGGGTTTAGAACTGAAGCTTTCTTT
>-|TRBD1|TRBJ1-1|TRBV7-2
CASSFQQGTEAFF
TGTGCCAGCAGCTTTCAACAGGGGACTGAAGCTTTCTTT
>once|-|TRBJ1-6|TRBV6-1
CASSETPQGTSYNSPLHF
TGTGCCAGCAGTGAAACCCCGCAGGGAACCTCCTATAATTCACCCCTCCACTTT
>-|-|TRBJ1-2|TRBV14
CASSQSGSYGYTF
TGTGCCAGCAGCCAATCCGGGAGCTATGGCTACACCTTC
>-|TRBD2|TRBJ2-7|TRBV4-1
CASSQTSGGPKQYF
TGCGCCAGCAGCCAAACTAGCGGAGGGCCCAAGCAGTACTTC
>-|-|TRBJ1-3|TRBV2
CASLGEAGNTIYF
TGTGCCAGCCTAGGGGAGGCTGGAAACACCATATATTTT
>-|TRBD2|TRBJ2-1|TRBV7-8
CASSFGTSGRIEQFF
TGTGCCAGCAGCTTCGGGACTAGCGGGAGAATTGAGCAGTTCTTC
>-|-|TRBJ1-6|TRBV19
CASSIRQENSPLHF
TGTGCCAGTAGTATCCGGCAGGAAAATTCACCCCTCCACTTT
>-|-|TRBJ1-1|TRBV27
CASSFQRQPAEAFF
TGTGCCAGCAGTTTCCAGAGACAGCCCGCTGAAGCTTTCTTT
>-|TRBD1|TRBJ1-1|TRBV7-9
CASSGGQGAPSTEAFF
TGTGCCAGCAGTGGGGGACAGGGGGCCCCTTCCACTGAAGCTTTCTTT
>few|-|TRBJ1-5|TRBV6-6
CASTRDSNQPQHF
TGTGCCAGCACCCGGGATAGCAATCAGCCCCAGCATTTT
>-|TRBD2|TRBJ2-3|TRBV7-2
CASSLDLAASTDTQYF
TGTGCCAGCAGCTTAGACCTAGCGGCCTCCACAGATACGCAGTATTTT
>-|TRBD2|TRBJ2-5|TRBV9
CASSVGGGAWETQYF
TGTGCCAGCAGCGTAGGCGGGGGGGCTTGGGAGACCCAGTACTTC
>-|-|TRBJ2-3|TRBV5-1
CASSLGTITDTQYF
TGCGCCAGCAGCTTGGGGACAATCACAGATACGCAGTATTTT
>-|-|TRBJ1-2|TRBV6-6
CASSTDTKPYGYTF
TGTGCCAGCAGTACGGACACGAAACCTTATGGCTACACCTTC
>few|-|TRBJ2-3|TRBV19
CASKSSSTDTQYF
TGTGCCAGTAAATCGAGTAGCACAGATACGCAGTATTTT
>-|-|TRBJ1-1|TRBV25-1
CASSGEMNTEAFF
TGTGCCAGCAGTGGGGAGATGAACACTGAAGCTTTCTTT
>-|TRBD1|TRBJ1-5|TRBV27
CASSLWGQPSNQPQHF
TGTGCCAGCAGTTTATGGGGACAGCCTAGCAATCAGCCCCAGCATTTT
>-|-|TRBJ2-1|TRBV4-1
CASSQDGVVGGMNEQFF
TGCGCCAGCAGCCAAGATGGGGTCGTGGGGGGTATGAATGAGCAGTTCTTC
>-|TRBD1|TRBJ1-5|TRBV19
CASSMVSDRAYRRMPQHF
TGTGCCAGTAGTATGGTAAGTGACAGGGCTTATCGACGGATGCCCCAGCATTTT
>-|-|TRBJ2-5|TRBV2
CASSGRGLQETQYF
TGTGCCAGCAGTGGGAGGGGACTCCAAGAGACCCAGTACTTC
>-|-|TRBJ1-2|TRBV7-9
CASSSELPVNYGYTF
TGTGCCAGCAGCTCCGAGCTGCCTGTTAACTATGGCTACACCTTC
>-|-|TRBJ2-2|TRBV7-9
CSSSLFRGPNTGELFF
TGTTCCAGCAGCCTTTTCAGGGGTCCGAACACCGGGGAGCTGTTTTTT
>-|TRBD1|TRBJ1-1|TRBV5-1
CASSLQIDRGSEAFF
TGCGCCAGCAGCTTGCAGATCGACAGGGGTTCTGAAGCTTTCTTT
>-|-|TRBJ2-7|TRBV23-1
CASLSNEQYF
TGCGCCAGCCTAAGTAACGAGCAGTACTTC
>-|-|TRBJ1-1|TRBV5-4
CASSRTAGVTSTEAFF
TGTGCCAGCAGCCGTACCGCCGGGGTAACGAGCACTGAAGCTTTCTTT
>-|TRBD2|TRBJ2-1|TRBV7-2
CASSRLAGLPYNEQFF
TGTGCCAGCAGCCGACTAGCGGGGCTACCCTACAATGAGCAGTTCTTC
>few|-|TRBJ1-4|TRBV6-5
CASTIDRTNEKLFF
TGTGCCAGCACGATAGACAGGACTAATGAAAAACTGTTTTTT
>-|-|TRBJ2-3|TRBV5-1
CASSPGAYGTDTQYF
TGCGCCAGCAGCCCAGGGGCGTACGGCACAGATACGCAGTATTTT
>-|-|TRBJ2-5|TRBV5-1
CASSLEFAGFEETQYF
TGCGCCAGCAGCTTGGAGTTTGCAGGGTTCGAGGAGACCCAGTACTTC
>-|TRBD1|TRBJ1-5|TRBV4-1
CASSQGDRSNQPQHF
TGCGCCAGCAGCCAAGGGGACAGGAGCAATCAGCCCCAGCATTTT
>-|-|TRBJ1-2|TRBV19
CASRTEFYGYTF
TGTGCCAGTAGGACAGAGTTCTATGGCTACACCTTC
>-|-|TRBJ1-2|TRBV7-9
CASSLPRAYGYTF
TGTGCCAGCAGTCTTCCCCGAGCCTATGGCTACACCTTC
>once|-|TRBJ2-3|TRBV20-1
CSVEVDTQYF
TGCAGTGTAGAGGTGGATACGCAGTATTTT
>-|TRBD2|TRBJ2-7|TRBV7-2
CASSYKGTSGVSSYEQYF
TGTGCCAGCAGCTACAAGGGGACTAGCGGGGTAAGCTCCTACGAGCAGTACTTC
>-|TRBD2|TRBJ2-1|TRBV5-1
CASSVLTSGGRNEQFF
TGCGCCAGCAGCGTACTGACTAGCGGGGGACGGAATGAGCAGTTCTTC
>-|TRBD1|TRBJ1-2|TRBV5-4
CASSPGQGASGYTF
TGTGCCAGCAGCCCGGGACAGGGGGCGAGTGGCTACACCTTC
>-|TRBD2|TRBJ2-2|TRBV7-3
CASSSRVGGPGTGELFF
TGTGCCAGCAGCTCCAGAGTGGGAGGGCCGGGCACCGGGGAGCTGTTTTTT
>-|TRBD2|TRBJ2-5|TRBV7-6
CASSSRPGGETQYF
TGTGCCAGCAGCTCAAGGCCGGGAGGAGAGACCCAGTACTTC
>few|TRBD2|TRBJ2-3|TRBV6-5
CASKAGGPADTQYF
TGTGCCAGCAAAGCGGGGGGGCCAGCAGATACGCAGTATTTT
>few|-|TRBJ2-1|TRBV13
CASSSRSEQFF
TGTGCCAGCAGCTCCCGGTCTGAGCAGTTCTTC
>-|TRBD1|TRBJ1-4|TRBV9
CASSVEEGANEKLFF
TGTGCCAGCAGCGTAGAAGAGGGGGCAAATGAAAAACTGTTTTTT